This T cell receptor (beta chain) was observed in a study of patients and donors after allogeneic stem cell transplantation. Of note for this clonotype: The CDR3 carries no conserved terminal phenylalanine or tryptophan, so it likely arises from a read error.

From the RT-PCR reads, TCRdb called clonotypes with MiXCR, one entry per CDR3 protein. This sample has some 90,000 distinct CDR3 sequences, with roughly 43% found just once. Germline CDR1 MGHRA, CDR2 YSYEKL. The germline V and J ends were trimmed by 3 bases and 9 bases, with 21 bases remaining between them. The CDR3 is made up of 17 amino acids. This TCR derives from a human donor who was either an allogeneic HSCT recipient or a stem cell or donor lymphocyte infusion donor (not recorded which). It is not recorded whose cells these are; they may come from a transplant donor. V usage is TRBV4-1 and J usage is TRBJ1-6; D may be TRBD1 (5 bases). The sequenced sample was blood, either unsorted or a sorted T cell fraction (not recorded which). The CDR3 region is CASSHPDGGVRGSPLHL. CDR3 DNA: TGCGCCAGCAGCCACCCGGACGGGGGAGTGAGAGGTTCACCCCTCCACTTG.